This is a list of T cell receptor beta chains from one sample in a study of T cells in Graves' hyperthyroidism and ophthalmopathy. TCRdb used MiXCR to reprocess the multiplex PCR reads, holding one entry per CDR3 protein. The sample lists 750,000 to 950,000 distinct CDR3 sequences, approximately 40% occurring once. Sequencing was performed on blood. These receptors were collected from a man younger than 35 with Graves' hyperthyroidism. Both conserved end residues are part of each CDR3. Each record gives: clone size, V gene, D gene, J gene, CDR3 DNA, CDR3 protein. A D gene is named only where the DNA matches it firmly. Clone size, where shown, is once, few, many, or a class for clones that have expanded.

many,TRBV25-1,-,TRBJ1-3,TGTGCCAGCAGTGAATATAGGACAAGGTCAAACACCATATATTTT,CASSEYRTRSNTIYF
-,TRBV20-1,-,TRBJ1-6,TGCAGTGCTAGAGTAGTAGGGACAAGCTCCTATAATTCACCCCTCCACTTT,CSARVVGTSSYNSPLHF
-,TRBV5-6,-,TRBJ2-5,TGTGCCAGCAGCTTTTCAGGGCACGGAGAGACCCAGTACTTC,CASSFSGHGETQYF
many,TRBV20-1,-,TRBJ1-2,TGCAGTGCTAGTACGGGACTGCCCTCCACTGGCTACACCTTC,CSASTGLPSTGYTF
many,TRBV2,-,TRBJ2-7,TGTGCCAGCCGCCCGACAGTTATCACCCACGAGCAGTACTTC,CASRPTVITHEQYF
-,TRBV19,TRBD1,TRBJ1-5,TGTGCCAGTCGCCGACAGGGATCCAATCAGCCCCAGCATTTT,CASRRQGSNQPQHF
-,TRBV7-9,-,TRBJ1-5,TGTGCCAGCAGCGCCGACCCCGGCCGGGCTCCCCAGCATTTT,CASSADPGRAPQHF
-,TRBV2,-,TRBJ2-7,TGTGCCAGCACCAAGGGAGGTACGACAGGGACCGAGCAGTACTTC,CASTKGGTTGTEQYF
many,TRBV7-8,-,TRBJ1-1,TGTGCCAGCAGCCCCCATGCCCTCCTACGGGAGAACACTGAAGCTTTCTTT,CASSPHALLRENTEAFF
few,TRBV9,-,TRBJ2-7,TGTGCCAGCAGCGTAGCTACCGGGGCAGGGGACGAGCAGTACTTC,CASSVATGAGDEQYF
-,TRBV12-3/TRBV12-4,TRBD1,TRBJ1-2,TGTGCCAGCAGTTTAGACAGGGGGAGCTATGGCTACACCTTC,CASSLDRGSYGYTF
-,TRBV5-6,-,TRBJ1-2,TGTGCCAGCAGCTTTAGGAGTTCTAACTATGGCTACACCTTC,CASSFRSSNYGYTF
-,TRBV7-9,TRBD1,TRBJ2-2,TGTGCCAGCAGCCGGCCGGGACAGTTGGGGGAGCTGTTTTTT,CASSRPGQLGELFF
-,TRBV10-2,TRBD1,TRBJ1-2,TGCGCCAGCGCGAGGACAGGGGGGCATGGCTACACCTTC,CASARTGGHGYTF
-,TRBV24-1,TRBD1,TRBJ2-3,TGTGCCACCAGTGACACAGGGGGCGAGTCGCCAGATACGCAGTATTTT,CATSDTGGESPDTQYF
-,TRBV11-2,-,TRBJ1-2,TGCGCCAGCAGCGACCCTATACCTATCTATGGCTACACCTTC,CASSDPIPIYGYTF
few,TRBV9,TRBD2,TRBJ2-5,TGTGCCAGCAGCGCGGGGACTAGCGGGGGCCAAGAGACCCAGTACTTC,CASSAGTSGGQETQYF
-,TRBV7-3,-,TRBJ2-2,TGTGCCAGCAGCTTAAATGGTCCGGGAGTGGGCACCGGGGAGCTGTTTTTT,CASSLNGPGVGTGELFF
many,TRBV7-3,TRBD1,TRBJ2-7,TGTGCCAGCAGCTCCCGACAGGGCGGGCAGTACTTC,CASSSRQGGQYF
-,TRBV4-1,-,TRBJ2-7,TGCGCCAGCAGCCAAGTTGCGGACGGATGGTACGAGCAGTACTTC,CASSQVADGWYEQYF
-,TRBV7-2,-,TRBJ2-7,TGTGCCAGCAGCTTGGCTTACGGGGTCGGGTCCTACGAGCAGTACTTC,CASSLAYGVGSYEQYF
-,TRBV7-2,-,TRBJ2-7,TGTGCCAGCACCCTTGCCGGGGCGAAGACCTACGAGCAGTACTTC,CASTLAGAKTYEQYF
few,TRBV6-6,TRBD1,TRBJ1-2,TGTGCCAGCGGGACAGCCAAAACCTATGGCTACACCTTC,CASGTAKTYGYTF
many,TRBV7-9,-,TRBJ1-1,TGTGCCAGCAGCTTAAGGACAGTAGGCACTGAAGCTTTCTTT,CASSLRTVGTEAFF
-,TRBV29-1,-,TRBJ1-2,TGCAGCGTTGAAGATCCGGAGCTTTCCTATGGCTACACCTTC,CSVEDPELSYGYTF
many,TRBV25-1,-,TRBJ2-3,TGTGCCAGCAGTCCGTCGGGAGATACGCAGTATTTT,CASSPSGDTQYF
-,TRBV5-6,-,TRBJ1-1,TGTGCCAGCAGCTGGGGCCAAGCGGGTATTGAAGCTTTCTTT,CASSWGQAGIEAFF
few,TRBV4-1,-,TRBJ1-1,TGCGCCAGCAGCCAAACTGATGGAGGGATGCGAACTTTCTTT,CASSQTDGGMRTFF
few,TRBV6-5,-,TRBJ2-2,TGTGCCAGCAGGCCCGGGACGCATACCGGGGAGCTGTTTTTT,CASRPGTHTGELFF
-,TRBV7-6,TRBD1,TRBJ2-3,TGTGCTAGTTCTACCGGGACAGGCTTCACAGATACGCAGTATTTT,CASSTGTGFTDTQYF
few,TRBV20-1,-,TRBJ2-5,TGCAGTGCTAGAGCATTGCCGCGAGAAAAGTACCAAGAGACCCAGTACTTC,CSARALPREKYQETQYF
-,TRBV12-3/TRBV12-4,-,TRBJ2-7,TGTGCCAGCAGTTTGGCCCCTCCGACGGGCAACGAGCAGTACTTC,CASSLAPPTGNEQYF